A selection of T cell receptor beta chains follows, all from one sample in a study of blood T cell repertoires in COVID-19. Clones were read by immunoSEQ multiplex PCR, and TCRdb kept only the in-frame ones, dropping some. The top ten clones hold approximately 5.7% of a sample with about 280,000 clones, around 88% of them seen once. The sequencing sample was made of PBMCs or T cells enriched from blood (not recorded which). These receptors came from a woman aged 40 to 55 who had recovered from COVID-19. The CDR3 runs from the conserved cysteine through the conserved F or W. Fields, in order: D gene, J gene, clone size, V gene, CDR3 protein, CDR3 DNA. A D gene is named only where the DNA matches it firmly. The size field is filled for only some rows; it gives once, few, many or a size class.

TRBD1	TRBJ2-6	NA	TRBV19	CASSVAGGAASGANVLTF	TGTGCCAGTAGTGTTGCAGGGGGTGCGGCGTCTGGGGCCAACGTCCTGACTTTC
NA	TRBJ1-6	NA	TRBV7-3	CASSCPRHVLARPLHF	TGTGCCAGCAGCTGCCCGAGACATGTACTTGCAAGACCCCTCCACTTT
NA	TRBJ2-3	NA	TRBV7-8	CASTLLGGRTDTQYF	TGTGCCAGCACCCTTTTGGGGGGACGCACAGATACGCAGTATTTT
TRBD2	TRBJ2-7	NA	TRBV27	CASSPLGRAGEQYF	TGTGCCAGCAGTCCCCTAGGGAGGGCCGGCGAGCAGTACTTC
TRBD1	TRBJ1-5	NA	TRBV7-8	CASSLRDSNQPQHF	TGTGCCAGCAGCCTTCGGGACAGTAATCAGCCCCAGCATTTT
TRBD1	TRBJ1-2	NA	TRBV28	CASSRDRDAYGYTF	TGTGCCAGCAGCCGGGACAGGGATGCCTATGGCTACACCTTC
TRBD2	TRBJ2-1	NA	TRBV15	CATSRIQLGLAGVFGEQFF	TGTGCCACCAGCAGAATACAATTGGGACTAGCGGGAGTCTTTGGTGAGCAGTTCTTC
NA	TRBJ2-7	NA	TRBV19	CASSTRSPAYEQYF	TGTGCCAGTAGTACCCGGAGCCCAGCCTACGAGCAGTACTTC
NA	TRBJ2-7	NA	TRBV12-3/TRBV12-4	CASSLDRSEQYF	TGTGCCAGCAGTTTAGATAGATCCGAGCAGTACTTC
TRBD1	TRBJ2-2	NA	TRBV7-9	CASSRGTGNTGELFF	TGTGCCAGCAGCCGAGGGACAGGGAACACCGGGGAGCTGTTTTTT
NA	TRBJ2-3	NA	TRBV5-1	CASSSQRLTDTQYF	TGCGCCAGCAGCAGCCAGCGACTCACAGATACGCAGTATTTT
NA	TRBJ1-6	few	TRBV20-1	CSALGLSPLHF	TGCAGTGCTCTGGGGCTTTCACCCCTCCACTTT
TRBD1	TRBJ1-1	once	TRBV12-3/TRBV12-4	CASSRQGIPEAFF	TGTGCCAGCAGCCGACAGGGTATTCCTGAAGCTTTCTTT
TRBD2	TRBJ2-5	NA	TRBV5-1	CASSKTSGHQGTQYF	TGCGCCAGCAGTAAGACTAGCGGCCACCAAGGGACCCAGTACTTC
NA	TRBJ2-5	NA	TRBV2	CASSEGRQETQYF	TGTGCCAGCAGTGAGGGGCGGCAAGAGACCCAGTACTTC
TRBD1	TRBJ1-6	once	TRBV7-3	CASSLLAAGQGGSPLHF	TGTGCCAGCAGCTTACTGGCGGCGGGACAGGGAGGTTCACCCCTCCACTTT
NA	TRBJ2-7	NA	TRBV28	CASSSGAASSYEQYF	TGTGCCAGCAGTTCAGGGGCGGCTAGCTCCTACGAGCAGTACTTC
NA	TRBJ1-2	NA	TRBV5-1	CASTDTGYGGYTF	TGCGCCAGCACCGATACAGGGTACGGTGGCTACACCTTC
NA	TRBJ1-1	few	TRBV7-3	CASSLRQNTEAFF	TGTGCCAGCAGCTTACGACAGAACACTGAAGCTTTCTTT
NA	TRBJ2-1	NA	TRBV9	CASSTTLGNSGSRYNEQFF	TGTGCCAGCAGCACAACCTTAGGTAATAGCGGAAGCCGATACAATGAGCAGTTCTTC
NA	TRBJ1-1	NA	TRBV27	CASGPREYTEAFF	TGTGCCAGCGGTCCGCGGGAATACACTGAAGCTTTCTTT
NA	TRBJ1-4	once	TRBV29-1	CSVVGGFDEKLFF	TGCAGCGTTGTGGGCGGGTTTGATGAAAAACTGTTTTTT
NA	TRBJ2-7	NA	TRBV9	CASSVMAGENEQYF	TGTGCCAGCAGCGTTATGGCAGGGGAGAACGAGCAGTACTTC
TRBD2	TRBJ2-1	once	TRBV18	CASSPRITSGPNNEQFF	TGTGCCAGCTCACCAAGAATAACTAGCGGGCCGAACAATGAGCAGTTCTTC
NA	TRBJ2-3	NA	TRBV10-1	CASSRGLYTDTQYF	TGCGCCAGCAGTCGGGGACTTTACACAGATACGCAGTATTTT
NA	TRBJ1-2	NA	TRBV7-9	CASSLLQGDGYTF	TGTGCCAGCAGCTTACTCCAAGGGGATGGCTACACCTTC
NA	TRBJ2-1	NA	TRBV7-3	CASSKGGEQFF	TGTGCCAGCAGCAAAGGCGGTGAGCAGTTCTTC
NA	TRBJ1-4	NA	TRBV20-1	CSARFDEKLFF	TGCAGTGCTAGATTCGATGAAAAACTGTTTTTT
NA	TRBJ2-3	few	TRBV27	CASRAIGDWRGTDTQYF	TGTGCCAGCAGGGCAATAGGAGACTGGCGGGGCACAGATACGCAGTATTTT
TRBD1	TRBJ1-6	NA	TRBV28	CASSPGTGKFALHF	TGTGCCAGCAGTCCCGGGACAGGGAAGTTCGCCCTCCACTTT
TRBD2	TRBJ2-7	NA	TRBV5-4	CASSSSGSSYEQYF	TGTGCCAGCAGCTCTAGCGGGAGCTCCTACGAGCAGTACTTC
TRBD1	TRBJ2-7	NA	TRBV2	CASGQGVSYEQYF	TGTGCCAGCGGTCAGGGGGTGTCCTACGAGCAGTACTTC
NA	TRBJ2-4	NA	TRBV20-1	CSARQGNIQYF	TGCAGTGCTAGACAGGGGAACATTCAGTACTTC
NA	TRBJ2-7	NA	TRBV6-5	CASRVLGLGGQYF	TGTGCCAGCAGAGTCTTGGGACTCGGGGGGCAGTACTTC
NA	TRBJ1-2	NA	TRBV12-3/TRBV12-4	CASSSLTYPTF	TGTGCCAGCAGCTCCCTGACATACCCCACCTTC
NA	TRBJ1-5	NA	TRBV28	CASSPGSSSNQPQHF	TGTGCCAGCAGCCCGGGATCTTCTAGCAATCAGCCCCAGCATTTT
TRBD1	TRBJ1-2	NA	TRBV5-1	CASSSDRGNGYTF	TGCGCCAGCAGCTCGGACAGGGGAAATGGCTACACCTTC
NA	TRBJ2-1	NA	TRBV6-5	CASSRQGNSYNEQFF	TGTGCCAGCAGTCGCCAGGGGAACTCCTACAATGAGCAGTTCTTC
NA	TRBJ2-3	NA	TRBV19	CASKAGYSTDTQYF	TGTGCCAGTAAGGCAGGCTACTCCACAGATACGCAGTATTTT
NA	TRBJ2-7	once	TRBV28	CASSLSAGIEEQYF	TGTGCCAGCAGTTTGTCGGCAGGGATAGAAGAGCAGTACTTC
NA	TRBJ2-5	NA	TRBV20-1	CSASVEYQETQYF	TGCAGTGCTAGTGTGGAGTACCAAGAGACCCAGTACTTC
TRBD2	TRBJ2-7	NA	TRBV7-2	CASSLDSGLAGVEQYF	TGTGCCAGCAGCTTAGATAGCGGACTAGCGGGAGTCGAGCAGTACTTC
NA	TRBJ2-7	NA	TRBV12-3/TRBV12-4	CASSWAASYEQYF	TGTGCCAGCAGCTGGGCCGCCTCCTACGAGCAGTACTTC
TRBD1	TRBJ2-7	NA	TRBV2	CASRAGTGSLEQYF	TGTGCCAGCAGAGCCGGGACAGGGTCCCTCGAGCAGTACTTC
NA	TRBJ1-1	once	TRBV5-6	CASSGLTGWGNTEAFF	TGTGCCAGCAGCGGCCTCACAGGGTGGGGGAACACTGAAGCTTTCTTT
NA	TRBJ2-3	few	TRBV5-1	CASSLPGPDTDTQYF	TGCGCCAGCAGCTTGCCAGGGCCCGACACAGATACGCAGTATTTT
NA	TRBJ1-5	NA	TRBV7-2	CASSTFGGSNQPQHF	TGTGCCAGCAGTACATTCGGAGGTAGCAATCAGCCCCAGCATTTT
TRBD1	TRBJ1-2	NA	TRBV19	CASSHGGQTGDDGYTF	TGTGCCAGTAGCCACGGGGGCCAAACAGGGGATGATGGCTACACCTTC
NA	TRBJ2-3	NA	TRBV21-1	CASSPRGDDTQYF	TGTGCCAGCAGCCCCCGGGGGGACGATACGCAGTATTTT
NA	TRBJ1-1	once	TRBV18	CASSLGAGRDTEAFF	TGTGCCAGCTCACTTGGGGCAGGGAGGGACACTGAAGCTTTCTTT
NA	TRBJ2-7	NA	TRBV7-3	CASSLSFGGTYEQYF	TGTGCCAGCAGCTTAAGTTTTGGGGGGACCTACGAGCAGTACTTC
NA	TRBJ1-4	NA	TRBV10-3	CAISSGEKLFF	TGTGCCATCTCGAGCGGGGAAAAACTGTTTTTT
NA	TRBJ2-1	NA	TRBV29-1	CSVEGGPSGAFF	TGCAGCGTTGAAGGGGGGCCTAGCGGAGCTTTCTTC
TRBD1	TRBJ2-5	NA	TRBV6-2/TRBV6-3	CASSQTGGATQTQYF	TGTGCCAGCAGCCAGACAGGGGGCGCGACTCAGACCCAGTACTTC
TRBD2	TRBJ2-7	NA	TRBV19	CASRRTSGELYEQYF	TGTGCCAGTAGGAGGACTAGCGGGGAACTCTACGAGCAGTACTTC
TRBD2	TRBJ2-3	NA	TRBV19	CASRSGGSGTDTQYF	TGTGCCAGTAGATCGGGAGGGAGTGGAACAGATACGCAGTATTTT
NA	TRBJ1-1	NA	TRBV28	CASSQPQGAETEAFF	TGTGCCAGCAGCCAACCACAGGGAGCGGAGACTGAAGCTTTCTTT
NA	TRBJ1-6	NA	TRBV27	CASRTGGRLNSPLHF	TGTGCCAGCAGGACGGGGGGACGATTAAATTCACCCCTCCACTTT
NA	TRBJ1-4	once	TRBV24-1	CATSDSLPGTTNEKLFF	TGTGCCACCAGTGATTCCTTGCCAGGAACAACTAATGAAAAACTGTTTTTT